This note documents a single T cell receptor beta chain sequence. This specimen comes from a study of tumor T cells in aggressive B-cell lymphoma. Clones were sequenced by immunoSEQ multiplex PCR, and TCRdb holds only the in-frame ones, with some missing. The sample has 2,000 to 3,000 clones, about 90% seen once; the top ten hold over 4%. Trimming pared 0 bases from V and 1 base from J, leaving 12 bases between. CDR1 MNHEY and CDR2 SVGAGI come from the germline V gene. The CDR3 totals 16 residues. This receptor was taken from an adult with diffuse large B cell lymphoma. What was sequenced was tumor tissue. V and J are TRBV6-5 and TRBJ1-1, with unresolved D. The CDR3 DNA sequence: TGTGCCAGCAGTTACTCCATCTTACTACAGAACACTGAAGCTTTCTTT. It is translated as CASSYSILLQNTEAFF.